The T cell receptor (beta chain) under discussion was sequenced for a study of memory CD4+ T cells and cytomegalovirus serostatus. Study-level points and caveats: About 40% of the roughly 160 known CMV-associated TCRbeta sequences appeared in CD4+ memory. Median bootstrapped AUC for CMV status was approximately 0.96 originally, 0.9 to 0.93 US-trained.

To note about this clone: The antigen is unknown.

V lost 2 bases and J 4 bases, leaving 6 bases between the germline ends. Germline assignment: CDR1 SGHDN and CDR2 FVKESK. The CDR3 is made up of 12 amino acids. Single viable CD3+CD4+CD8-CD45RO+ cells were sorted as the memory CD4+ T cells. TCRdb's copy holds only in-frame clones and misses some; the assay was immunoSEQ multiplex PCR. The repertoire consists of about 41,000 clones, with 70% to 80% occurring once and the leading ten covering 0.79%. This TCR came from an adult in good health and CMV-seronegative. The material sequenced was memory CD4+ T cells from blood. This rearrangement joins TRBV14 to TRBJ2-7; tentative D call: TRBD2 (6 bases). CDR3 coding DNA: TGTGCCAGCAGCCAAAGCGGGTACGAGCAGTACTTC. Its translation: CASSQSGYEQYF.